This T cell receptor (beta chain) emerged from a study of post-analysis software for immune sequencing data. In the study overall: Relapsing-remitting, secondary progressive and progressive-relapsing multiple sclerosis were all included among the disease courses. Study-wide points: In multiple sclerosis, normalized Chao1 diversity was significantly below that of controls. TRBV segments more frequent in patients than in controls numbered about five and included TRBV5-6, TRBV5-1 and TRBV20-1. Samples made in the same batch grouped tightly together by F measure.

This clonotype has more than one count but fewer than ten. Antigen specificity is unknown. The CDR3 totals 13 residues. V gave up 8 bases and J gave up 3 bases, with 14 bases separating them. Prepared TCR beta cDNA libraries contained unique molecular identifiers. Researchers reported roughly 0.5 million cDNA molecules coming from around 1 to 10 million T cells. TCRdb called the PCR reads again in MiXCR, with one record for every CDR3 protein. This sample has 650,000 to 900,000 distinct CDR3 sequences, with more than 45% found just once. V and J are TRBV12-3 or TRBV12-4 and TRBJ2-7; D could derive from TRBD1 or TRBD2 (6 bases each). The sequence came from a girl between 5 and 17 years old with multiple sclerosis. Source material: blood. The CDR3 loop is CASGGTPFYEQYF. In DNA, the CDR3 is TGTGCCAGCGGCGGGACACCCTTCTACGAGCAGTACTTC.